This TCR beta chain was sequenced in a study of blood T cell repertoires in COVID-19. As for the study in general: PBMCs, B-cell-depleted T cells, or T cells were the source of the cDNA or gDNA that made up the material.

Germline V gene lookup returns CDR1 LNHDA and CDR2 SQIVND (reference sequence). Trimming left V 5 bases short and J 2 bases short, with 15 bases between. This CDR3 has 15 residues. Only in-frame clones appear in the TCRdb table, and some are missing; sequencing was by immunoSEQ multiplex PCR. This table holds 200,000 to 250,000 clones, approximately 84% found once. Sequencing was done on a sample of peripheral blood. V and J are TRBV19 and TRBJ1-1; D may be TRBD1 (6 bases). This receptor was taken from a man aged 45-60 years who had recovered from COVID-19. The CDR3 loop is CASSLGGAGNTEAFF. The CDR3 DNA reads TGTGCCAGTAGTCTGGGGGGGGCGGGAAACACTGAAGCTTTCTTT.